These 11 T cell receptor beta chains were all obtained from the same sample, sequenced in a study of T cell clonotyping in hematopoietic cell transplantation. Time point indicated: recipient sample about 28 days before transplant, after cytoreduction. The table came from immunoSEQ multiplex PCR; TCRdb's copy has only in-frame clones and leaves some out. The table lists approximately 39,000 clones, 85% to 95% of them singletons. The sample consisted of peripheral blood mononuclear cells, taken before stem cell transplant. The receptors were sampled from a man aged 40-55 years with chronic myeloid leukemia. Some clones in this sample may be carry-over from other donors' samples.

The chain carries TRBV7-3 and TRBJ2-5, with D perhaps matching TRBD1 or TRBD2 (5 bases each). V dropped 4 bases and J dropped 1 base, with 10 bases sitting between them. The CDR3 is 14 amino acids. CDR1 is SGHTA, CDR2 FQGTGA, per germline. The CDR3 DNA follows: TGTGCCAGCAGCTACACAGGACTCCAAGAGACCCAGTACTTC. It yields the protein CASSYTGLQETQYF.

This chain connects TRBV5-1 to TRBJ1-2; 9 bases align to TRBD1. The CDR3 loop spans 15 amino acids. V was pared by 4 bases and J by 6 bases, with 10 bases of the junction left unmatched. Per the germline V gene, CDR1 is SGHRS and CDR2 is YFSETQ. CDR3 sequence: CASSLEQGAVDGYTF. The CDR3 DNA follows: TGCGCCAGCAGCCTAGAACAGGGGGCCGTGGATGGCTACACCTTC.

The V and J genes are TRBV19 and TRBJ2-7; 8 positions match TRBD1. Germline CDR1 and CDR2: LNHDA and SQIVND (reference sequence). V lost 4 bases, J lost 0 bases, and 5 bases stayed unmatched. This CDR3 spans 15 amino acids. The CDR3 nucleotides are TGTGCCAGTAGTAGAACAGGGGGAGGCTCCTACGAGCAGTACTTC. Translation gives CASSRTGGGSYEQYF.

The chain has TRBV29-1 and TRBJ2-7; TRBD1 or TRBD2 may be the D gene (5 bases each). V gave up 7 bases and J gave up 0 bases, with 13 bases separating them. Germline V gene lookup returns CDR1 SQVTM and CDR2 ANQGSEA. The CDR3 covers 13 residues. The CDR3 sequence: CSATGTDSYEQYF. Written as DNA, the CDR3 is TGCAGCGCGACCGGGACGGACTCCTACGAGCAGTACTTC.

This clone turned up a few times. CDR3 in DNA: TGTGCCAGCAGGTCCTACAGAAATTCACCCCTCCACTTT. Amino acids: CASRSYRNSPLHF. The chain combines TRBV6-5 with TRBJ1-6; D not certain. Trimming left V 6 bases short and J 7 bases short, with 10 bases between. There are 13 residues in the CDR3. Germline V lookup: CDR1 MNHEY, CDR2 SVGAGI.

J is TRBJ2-7 and V is TRBV6-4; 7 bases match TRBD1. Looked up from germline, CDR1 is MRHNA and CDR2 is SNTAGT. V was clipped by 2 bases and J by 2 bases; unmatched bases: 24. The CDR3 has 21 amino acids. CDR3 region: CASSDGVVLITDRDKTYEQYF. Written as DNA, the CDR3 is TGTGCCAGCAGTGACGGTGTGGTCCTGATAACCGACAGGGATAAAACCTACGAGCAGTACTTC.

The gene calls are TRBV4-2 and TRBJ1-1; TRBD1 matches 8 bases. Trimming took 1 base from V and 1 from J; bases not matched to a gene: 2. Germline lookup yields CDR1 LGHNA and CDR2 YNFKEQ. This CDR3 spans 15 amino acids. The CDR3 region is CASSQGQGSNTEAFF. DNA of the CDR3: TGTGCCAGCAGCCAAGGACAGGGGTCGAACACTGAAGCTTTCTTT.

This chain links TRBV6-6 with TRBJ2-7; D possibly corresponds to TRBD2 (6 bases). Per germline, CDR1 MNHNY and CDR2 SVGAGI (reference sequence). Trimming stripped 4 bases from V and 6 bases from J, with 13 bases between. This CDR3 has 13 amino acids. Written as DNA, the CDR3 is TGTGCCAGCAGTTCGGGACTGGGAGTCGAGCAGTACTTC. This translates into CASSSGLGVEQYF.

V is TRBV6-4 and J is TRBJ1-2; a weak D match, TRBD1 (5 bases). CDR3 length: 13 amino acids. V lost 6 bases and J lost 4, with 12 bases in between. CDR1 and CDR2 (germline): MRHNA, SNTAGT. CDR3 in amino acids: CASRNEGTYGYTF. DNA for the CDR3: TGTGCCAGCAGAAACGAGGGGACCTATGGCTACACCTTC.

This chain joins TRBV6-4 and TRBJ2-1; maybe TRBD2 (6 bases). CDR1 and CDR2 from the germline V gene are MRHNA and SNTAGT. The CDR3 totals 15 residues. Trimming left V 4 bases short and J 10 bases short, with 20 bases between. The CDR3 is CASSVRDGGAGEQFF. The CDR3 DNA reads TGTGCCAGCAGTGTTCGGGACGGAGGGGCCGGAGAGCAGTTCTTC.

This chain uses TRBV5-1 with TRBJ2-2, with D possibly TRBD2 on 6 matching bases. CDR3 size: 15 residues. The ends were cut back, 4 bases at V and 4 bases at J, with 14 bases in the middle. CDR1 and CDR2 from the germline V gene are SGHRS and YFSETQ. This CDR3 reads CASSLGLLPTGELFF. DNA for the CDR3: TGCGCCAGCAGCCTGGGACTCCTCCCCACCGGGGAGCTGTTTTTT.